This T cell receptor beta chain was captured in a study of T cell responses to AZD1222 COVID-19 vaccine. The table came from immunoSEQ multiplex PCR; TCRdb's copy has only in-frame clones and leaves some out. This sample carries approximately 80,000 clones, around 90% of them seen once, and the ten largest clones take roughly a quarter. Trimming removed 5 bases at V and 5 bases at J, with 6 bases between. The CDR3 is 11 residues long. The source is an adult in good health. Specimen: peripheral blood, collected on day 0 of AZD1222 vaccination. The chain employs TRBV12-3 or TRBV12-4 and TRBJ1-1, with unresolved D. The CDR3 here is CASSPETEAFF. DNA of the CDR3: TGTGCCAGCAGTCCCGAAACTGAAGCTTTCTTT.